A selection of T cell receptor beta chains follows, all from one sample in a study of shared clonotypes between healthy human individuals. Produced via immunoSEQ multiplex PCR; TCRdb's table is partial and in-frame only. The data hold approximately 2.5 million clones, with under 95% observed a single time. Sequencing input: naive CD4+ T cells from PBMCs. The receptors stem from a man between 18 and 29 years old in good health. Some clones in this sample may be carry-over from other donors' samples. Both conserved end residues are part of each CDR3. D genes are given only for firm matches. For some rows the clone size is stated as once, few or many, or as a class when expanded; others skip it.

clone size	J gene	V gene	D gene	CDR3 DNA	CDR3 protein
-	TRBJ2-7	TRBV28	-	TGTGCCAGCAGTTCCGGGACATACCCCGGGGAGCAGTACTTC	CASSSGTYPGEQYF
few	TRBJ1-1	TRBV28	-	TGTGCCAGCAGCTTGGGGAATAGAGTGGACACTGAAGCTTTCTTT	CASSLGNRVDTEAFF
-	TRBJ2-2	TRBV2	-	TGTGCCAGCAGTCCTGGGTCGAGGGGTACCGGGGAGCTGTTTTTT	CASSPGSRGTGELFF
once	TRBJ2-7	TRBV5-5	-	TGTGCCAGCAGCCTGCAGGGGAGCTACGAGCAGTACTTC	CASSLQGSYEQYF
-	TRBJ2-4	TRBV4-1	TRBD2	TGCGCCAGCAGCCAAGACGCCGGGACTAGCGGGAAACTAGCCAAAAACATTCAGTACTTC	CASSQDAGTSGKLAKNIQYF
-	TRBJ2-1	TRBV28	TRBD2	TGTGCCAGCAGAGCTATCGGACTAGCGGGGACGGGTGAGCAGTTCTTC	CASRAIGLAGTGEQFF
once	TRBJ1-1	TRBV30	TRBD1	TGTGCCTGGTCGCGTCCAGGGGGCTTCAACACTGAAGCTTTCTTT	CAWSRPGGFNTEAFF
once	TRBJ2-7	TRBV19	-	TGTGCCAGTAGTATACTTAGCCGGGGAGAGCAGTACTTC	CASSILSRGEQYF
-	TRBJ2-2	TRBV27	TRBD2	TGTGCCAGCAGTTTATTTCGCGGGGGACTAGCGGGAACTGGGGAGCTGTTTTTT	CASSLFRGGLAGTGELFF
few	TRBJ2-2	TRBV28	TRBD1	TGTGCCAGCAAGACCGGGACAGACTACACCGGGGAGCTGTTTTTT	CASKTGTDYTGELFF
-	TRBJ2-3	TRBV29-1	-	TGCAGCTCGGCCGCAGATACGCAGTATTTT	CSSAADTQYF
-	TRBJ2-1	TRBV11-3	TRBD2	TGTGCCAGCAGCGCCGAAACTAGCGGGAGCTCGAATGAGCAGTTCTTC	CASSAETSGSSNEQFF
once	TRBJ1-1	TRBV7-2	TRBD1	TGTGCCAGCAGCTTAATACAGGGGGACACTGAAGCTTTCTTT	CASSLIQGDTEAFF
-	TRBJ2-7	TRBV10-3	TRBD1	TGTGCCATTCGGTTGGGACAGGGTTCCTACGAGCAGTACTTC	CAIRLGQGSYEQYF
-	TRBJ2-7	TRBV2	-	TGTGCCAGCAGCCCAGAGAGGATTACGTGGGAGCAGTACTTC	CASSPERITWEQYF
-	TRBJ2-1	TRBV9	TRBD2	TGTGCCAGCAGCGAGTCCCCCGGGACTAGCGGGAGTTCCGCCTACAATGAGCAGTTCTTC	CASSESPGTSGSSAYNEQFF
few	TRBJ1-2	TRBV19	-	TGTGCCAGTAGTAGGGACGGTCGAAGCTACACCTTC	CASSRDGRSYTF
-	TRBJ2-1	TRBV27	-	TGTGCCAGCAGTAGGGGACCCTACAATGAGCAGTTCTTC	CASSRGPYNEQFF
-	TRBJ2-2	TRBV5-5	-	TGTGCCAGCAGCTTCGGGGGAGTTACCGGGGAGCTGTTTTTT	CASSFGGVTGELFF
-	TRBJ2-1	TRBV5-1	-	TGCGCCAGCAGCCAAAGTCCAGGTGGCTCCTACAATGAGCAGTTCTTC	CASSQSPGGSYNEQFF
-	TRBJ2-5	TRBV28	-	TGTGCCAGCAGTCCCCCCGCTGGGGTTTCAACGGGGGAGACCCAGTACTTC	CASSPPAGVSTGETQYF
-	TRBJ2-7	TRBV5-1	-	TGCGCCAGCAGCCCACCGGCAAGATCCTACGAGCAGTACTTC	CASSPPARSYEQYF
-	TRBJ2-7	TRBV28	-	TGTGCCAGCAGTAATGGGGGCGTAAGAAACGAGCAGTACTTC	CASSNGGVRNEQYF
once	TRBJ1-4	TRBV28	-	TGTGCCAGCAGACGAAGGGGGACCGCAACTAATGAAAAACTGTTTTTT	CASRRRGTATNEKLFF
-	TRBJ1-1	TRBV4-3	-	TGCGCCAGCAGCCAAGCAATCACCGGGCAGGCTGAAGCTTTCTTT	CASSQAITGQAEAFF
-	TRBJ2-1	TRBV5-1	-	TGCGCCAGCAGCTTGGTTCCAACTCTAGGTATCTCCTACAATGAGCAGTTCTTC	CASSLVPTLGISYNEQFF
-	TRBJ2-7	TRBV5-4	TRBD1	TGTGCCAGCAGCCCTGCGGAGGCAGGGGGCAACTACGAGCAGTACTTC	CASSPAEAGGNYEQYF
-	TRBJ2-3	TRBV5-1	TRBD2	TGCGCCAGCAGCTTGGATCCCTCTAGCGGGGGCACAGATACGCAGTATTTT	CASSLDPSSGGTDTQYF
-	TRBJ1-1	TRBV11-2	TRBD1	TGTGCCAGCAGCTCCGACAGGGCAGCGGGCACTGAAGCTTTCTTT	CASSSDRAAGTEAFF
-	TRBJ2-1	TRBV19	TRBD2	TGTGCCAGTAGTAAGAGACTAGCGCACTCCTACAATGAGCAGTTCTTC	CASSKRLAHSYNEQFF
-	TRBJ2-1	TRBV4-1	-	TGCGCCAGCAGCCAAGGGGACCAAAGGGCCTACAATGAGCAGTTCTTC	CASSQGDQRAYNEQFF
-	TRBJ2-7	TRBV5-1	TRBD1	TGCGCCAGCAGCCCAGTACCGGGACAGGGGGCCTCCTACGAGCAGTACTTC	CASSPVPGQGASYEQYF
-	TRBJ2-5	TRBV5-1	TRBD2	TGCGCCAGCAGACCCGCTGGACTAGTTCAAGAGACCCAGTACTTC	CASRPAGLVQETQYF
-	TRBJ2-5	TRBV7-3	-	TGTGCCAGCAAACGGTCCAGAGACCAAGAGACCCAGTACTTC	CASKRSRDQETQYF
few	TRBJ1-5	TRBV28	TRBD1	TGTGCCAGCACCTCCGGGACAGGGGTTCAGCCCCAGCATTTT	CASTSGTGVQPQHF
-	TRBJ2-3	TRBV5-8	TRBD1	TGTGCCAGCAGCTTGTGGGGCCCGGACAGGGGCGGAGATACGCAGTATTTT	CASSLWGPDRGGDTQYF
-	TRBJ1-2	TRBV5-1	-	TGCGCCAGCAGCTTGATTAGCGACTATGGCTACACCTTC	CASSLISDYGYTF
-	TRBJ1-2	TRBV7-2	TRBD1	TGTGCCAGCAGCCGGGACAGGGCGACTAACTATGGCTACACCTTC	CASSRDRATNYGYTF
few	TRBJ2-7	TRBV29-1	-	TGCAGCGTTGGGTCCTACGAGCAGTACTTC	CSVGSYEQYF
-	TRBJ1-3	TRBV7-9	-	TGTGCCAGCAGCAAGCCCCCCAGGGCAGGGAGCTCTGGAAACACCATATATTTT	CASSKPPRAGSSGNTIYF
few	TRBJ2-7	TRBV19	TRBD1	TGTGCCAGTAACGACAGGGACAATGAGCAGTACTTC	CASNDRDNEQYF
-	TRBJ2-1	TRBV27	-	TGTGCCAGCAGAATGACGGCAAACTACAATGAGCAGTTCTTC	CASRMTANYNEQFF
-	TRBJ2-3	TRBV5-4	TRBD2	TGTGCCAGCGAAGAGGGACTAGCGGGAACAGGGCAGTATTTT	CASEEGLAGTGQYF
-	TRBJ2-5	TRBV5-4	TRBD1	TGTGCCAGCAGCCCCGACCAGGGGGCCGGGGAGACCCAGTACTTC	CASSPDQGAGETQYF
few	TRBJ1-1	TRBV28	-	TGTGCCGTCGGGGGGGAAGCTTTCTTT	CAVGGEAFF
-	TRBJ2-5	TRBV28	-	TGTGCCAGCAGGCCCCCCGGGGAGACCCAGTACTTC	CASRPPGETQYF